This T cell receptor (beta chain) was found in a study of beta chain features in type 1 diabetes. Study findings and constraints: Short templates might get an advantage during PCR, and this would be equal in patients and controls. Relative to healthy donors, patients appeared to have naive, central memory and Treg TCRB repertoires that were more similar. Patients with Type 1 diabetes showed moderately but significantly shorter TCRB CDR3s in all four CD4+ subsets.

V was pared by 2 bases and J by 4 bases, with 18 bases between. The CDR3 runs 16 residues. The germline gives CDR1 SGHTA, CDR2 FQGNSA. Populations obtained by sorting all exceeded 98% purity. For this clone: Its target is unknown.

TCRB transcripts that were expressed got sequenced, as all of the isolated RNA had been reverse transcribed. The assay was immunoSEQ multiplex PCR, and TCRdb's table has in-frame clones only and misses some. Among hundreds of thousands of clones listed, 9.5% to 11% were seen once. This sequence joins TRBV7-2 and TRBJ2-7; D not certain. The specimen sequenced was naive CD4+ T cells from blood. This receptor was identified in a woman under 40 in good health. The CDR3 sequence: CASSLKGDLRFYEQYF. The CDR3 DNA sequence: TGTGCCAGCAGCTTAAAAGGAGACTTACGATTTTACGAGCAGTACTTC.